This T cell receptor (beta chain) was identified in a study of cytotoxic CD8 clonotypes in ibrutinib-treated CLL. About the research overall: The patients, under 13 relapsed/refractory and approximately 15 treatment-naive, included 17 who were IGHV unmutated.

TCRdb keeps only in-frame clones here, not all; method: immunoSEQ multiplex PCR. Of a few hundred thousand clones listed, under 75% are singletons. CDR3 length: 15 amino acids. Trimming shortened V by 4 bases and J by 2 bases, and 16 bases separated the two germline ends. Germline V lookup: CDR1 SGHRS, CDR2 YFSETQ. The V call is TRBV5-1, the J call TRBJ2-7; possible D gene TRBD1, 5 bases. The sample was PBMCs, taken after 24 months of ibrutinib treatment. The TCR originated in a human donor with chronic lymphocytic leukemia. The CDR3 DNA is TGCGCCAGCAGCCCAATGGGAATAGGGGCCTACGAGCAGTACTTC. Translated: CASSPMGIGAYEQYF.